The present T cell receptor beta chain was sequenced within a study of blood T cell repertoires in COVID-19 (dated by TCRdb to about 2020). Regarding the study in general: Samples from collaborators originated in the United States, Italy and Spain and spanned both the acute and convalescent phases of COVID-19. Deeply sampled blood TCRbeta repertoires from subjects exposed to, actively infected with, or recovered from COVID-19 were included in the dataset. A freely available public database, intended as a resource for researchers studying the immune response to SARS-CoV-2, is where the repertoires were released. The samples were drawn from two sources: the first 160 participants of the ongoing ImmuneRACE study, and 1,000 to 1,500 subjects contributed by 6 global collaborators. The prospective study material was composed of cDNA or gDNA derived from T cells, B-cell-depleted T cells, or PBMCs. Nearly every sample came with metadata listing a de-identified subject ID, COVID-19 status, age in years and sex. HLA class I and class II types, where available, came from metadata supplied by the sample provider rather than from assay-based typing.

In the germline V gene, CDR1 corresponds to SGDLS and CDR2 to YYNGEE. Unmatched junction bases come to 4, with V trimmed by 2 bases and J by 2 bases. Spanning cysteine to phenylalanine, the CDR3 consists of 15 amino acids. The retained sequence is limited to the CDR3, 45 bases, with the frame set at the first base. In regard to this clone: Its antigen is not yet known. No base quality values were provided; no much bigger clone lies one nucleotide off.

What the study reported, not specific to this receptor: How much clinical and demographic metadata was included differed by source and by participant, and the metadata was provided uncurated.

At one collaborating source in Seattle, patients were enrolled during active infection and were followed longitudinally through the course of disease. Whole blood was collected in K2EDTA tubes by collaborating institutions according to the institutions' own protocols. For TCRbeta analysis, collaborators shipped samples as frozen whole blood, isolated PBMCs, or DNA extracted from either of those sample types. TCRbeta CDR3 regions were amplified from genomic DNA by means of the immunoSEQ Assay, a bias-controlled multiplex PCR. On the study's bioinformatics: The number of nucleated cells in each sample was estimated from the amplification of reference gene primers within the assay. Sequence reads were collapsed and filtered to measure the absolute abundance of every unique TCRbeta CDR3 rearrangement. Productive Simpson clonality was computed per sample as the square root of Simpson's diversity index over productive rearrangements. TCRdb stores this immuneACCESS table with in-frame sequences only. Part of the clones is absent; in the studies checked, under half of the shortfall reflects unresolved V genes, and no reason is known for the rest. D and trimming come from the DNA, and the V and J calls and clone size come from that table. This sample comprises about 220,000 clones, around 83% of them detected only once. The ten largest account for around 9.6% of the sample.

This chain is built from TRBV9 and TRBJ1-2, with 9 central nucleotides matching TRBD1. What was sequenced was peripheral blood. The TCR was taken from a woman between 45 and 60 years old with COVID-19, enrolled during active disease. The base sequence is TGTGCCAGCAGCGTTGGGGGACAGGGAAACTATGGCTACACCTTC. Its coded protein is CASSVGGQGNYGYTF.